One T cell receptor beta chain is described in this entry. For tumor-infiltrating lymphocytes, EpCAM beads were added to negative-selection T-cell enrichment of thawed cells. Germline V gene sequence: CDR1 SGHNT, CDR2 YYREEE (reference sequence). This CDR3 has 14 residues. V lost 1 base and J lost 4, with 11 bases in between. The table came from immunoSEQ multiplex PCR; TCRdb's copy has only in-frame clones and leaves some out. The table lists about 3,000 clones, approximately 63% of them singletons. These data are taken from a study of CD39 and CD103 CD8 tumor-infiltrating T cells. The V and J genes are TRBV5-4 and TRBJ1-2; D gene unclear. Sequencing input: CD39- CD103- CD8+ T cells sorted from the tumor. The subset denotes: CD103-CD39- double-negative CD45RA- CD8 T cells. This clonotype originated in a human donor with head and neck squamous cell carcinoma. The CDR3: CASSLLADRYGYTF. The DNA of the CDR3 is TGTGCCAGCAGCTTGCTTGCTGATCGCTATGGCTACACCTTC.